Listed below are T cell receptor beta chains from one sample, sequenced in a study of blood T cell repertoires in COVID-19. The protocol was immunoSEQ multiplex PCR, while the TCRdb copy is restricted to in-frame clones and leaves out a portion. Of over 300,000 clones listed, more than 70% are singletons. The specimen was peripheral blood. The source of these receptors is a man aged 40-49 years with acute or convalescent COVID-19. The CDR3 runs from the conserved cysteine through the conserved F or W. D genes are given only for firm matches. Where a row states a size, it is once, few, many or the class of an expanded clone; other rows omit it.

J gene: TRBJ2-3
V gene: TRBV27
D gene: -
clone size: -
CDR3 protein: CASGRSGSRADTQYF
CDR3 DNA: TGTGCCAGCGGCCGGTCCGGGAGCAGAGCGGATACGCAGTATTTT

J gene: TRBJ2-1
V gene: TRBV6-5
D gene: TRBD1
clone size: -
CDR3 protein: CASSYSIGQGPGEQFF
CDR3 DNA: TGTGCCAGCAGTTACTCGATAGGACAGGGACCCGGTGAGCAGTTCTTC

J gene: TRBJ2-1
V gene: TRBV7-2
D gene: -
clone size: once
CDR3 protein: CASSLTPGGIYNEQFF
CDR3 DNA: TGTGCCAGCAGCTTAACTCCCGGCGGGATCTACAATGAGCAGTTCTTC

J gene: TRBJ2-5
V gene: TRBV9
D gene: TRBD2
clone size: -
CDR3 protein: CASSVVGGGGQETQYF
CDR3 DNA: TGTGCCAGCAGCGTAGTTGGCGGGGGGGGCCAAGAGACCCAGTACTTC

J gene: TRBJ2-5
V gene: TRBV6-5
D gene: -
clone size: -
CDR3 protein: CASSRSGEEETQYF
CDR3 DNA: TGTGCCAGCAGCCGGTCGGGGGAGGAGGAGACCCAGTACTTC

J gene: TRBJ2-5
V gene: TRBV4-3
D gene: -
clone size: -
CDR3 protein: CASSQDPRGETQYF
CDR3 DNA: TGCGCCAGCAGCCAAGATCCCAGGGGTGAGACCCAGTACTTC

J gene: TRBJ2-7
V gene: TRBV27
D gene: -
clone size: -
CDR3 protein: CASSLAPPYEQYF
CDR3 DNA: TGTGCCAGCAGTTTGGCACCACCCTACGAGCAGTACTTC

J gene: TRBJ2-1
V gene: TRBV12-5
D gene: -
clone size: once
CDR3 protein: CASGFGLMGPDEQFF
CDR3 DNA: TGTGCTAGTGGTTTTGGCCTAATGGGGCCCGATGAGCAGTTCTTC

J gene: TRBJ1-1
V gene: TRBV5-5
D gene: TRBD1
clone size: once
CDR3 protein: CASSSLQGKGTEAFF
CDR3 DNA: TGTGCCAGCAGCTCCCTACAGGGGAAGGGCACTGAAGCTTTCTTT

J gene: TRBJ2-7
V gene: TRBV9
D gene: -
clone size: -
CDR3 protein: CASSVYPAVSYEQYF
CDR3 DNA: TGTGCCAGCAGCGTTTATCCAGCGGTCTCCTACGAGCAGTACTTC

J gene: TRBJ2-7
V gene: TRBV5-1
D gene: -
clone size: -
CDR3 protein: CASSLSSSGLTEQYF
CDR3 DNA: TGCGCCAGCAGCTTAAGTTCGAGCGGCCTCACCGAGCAGTACTTC

J gene: TRBJ2-1
V gene: TRBV19
D gene: -
clone size: -
CDR3 protein: CASSIAGGSYNEQFF
CDR3 DNA: TGTGCCAGTAGTATAGCCGGGGGCTCCTACAATGAGCAGTTCTTC

J gene: TRBJ1-6
V gene: TRBV19
D gene: TRBD1
clone size: once
CDR3 protein: CASSIGRQGLGRNSPLHF
CDR3 DNA: TGTGCCAGTAGTATAGGGCGACAGGGGCTCGGGCGGAATTCACCCCTCCACTTT

J gene: TRBJ2-4
V gene: TRBV28
D gene: -
clone size: -
CDR3 protein: CASTLGSTPEDIQYF
CDR3 DNA: TGTGCCAGCACCCTGGGTTCTACGCCCGAGGACATTCAGTACTTC

J gene: TRBJ2-5
V gene: TRBV27
D gene: TRBD2
clone size: -
CDR3 protein: CASSFWLAGKETQYF
CDR3 DNA: TGTGCCAGCAGTTTCTGGCTAGCGGGGAAAGAGACCCAGTACTTC

J gene: TRBJ1-1
V gene: TRBV7-8
D gene: -
clone size: -
CDR3 protein: CASSPTGQRNTEAFF
CDR3 DNA: TGTGCCAGCAGCCCAACTGGACAGAGGAACACTGAAGCTTTCTTT

J gene: TRBJ1-3
V gene: TRBV5-1
D gene: TRBD1
clone size: -
CDR3 protein: CASSAQGAGNTIYF
CDR3 DNA: TGCGCCAGCAGCGCCCAGGGGGCTGGAAACACCATATATTTT

J gene: TRBJ2-1
V gene: TRBV5-4
D gene: -
clone size: once
CDR3 protein: CASSPSVNEQFF
CDR3 DNA: TGTGCCAGCAGCCCGTCCGTCAATGAGCAGTTCTTC

J gene: TRBJ2-3
V gene: TRBV7-3
D gene: TRBD2
clone size: -
CDR3 protein: CASSPEAGPLDTQYF
CDR3 DNA: TGTGCCAGCAGCCCTGAAGCGGGGCCGTTAGATACGCAGTATTTT

J gene: TRBJ2-1
V gene: TRBV5-4
D gene: TRBD2
clone size: -
CDR3 protein: CASSSGTSWNEQFF
CDR3 DNA: TGTGCCAGCAGCTCTGGGACTAGCTGGAATGAGCAGTTCTTC

J gene: TRBJ1-1
V gene: TRBV28
D gene: -
clone size: -
CDR3 protein: CASSLNRRNTEAFF
CDR3 DNA: TGTGCCAGCAGTTTGAACAGGAGGAACACTGAAGCTTTCTTT

J gene: TRBJ1-5
V gene: TRBV24-1
D gene: -
clone size: -
CDR3 protein: CATSGGLGSNQPQHF
CDR3 DNA: TGTGCCACCAGCGGAGGGCTTGGTAGCAATCAGCCCCAGCATTTT